A selection of T cell receptor beta chains follows, all from one sample in a study of T cell repertoires in cytomegalovirus infection. TCRdb passed the reads through MiXCR, listing each CDR3 protein once. Of more than 650,000 distinct CDR3 sequences listed, less than 40% are singletons. Sequencing used PBMCs. These receptor sequences come from a human donor in good health (CMV status not recorded). Some clones in this sample may be carry-over from other donors' samples. Both conserved end residues are part of each CDR3. A clone size is listed for some rows: how often the clone was seen (once, few, many), or a class if it is expanded.

v_gene	abundance	CDR3aa
TRBV28	.	CASSGGKLFF
TRBV19	.	CASRTRRGALQPQHF
TRBV27	.	CASSTPGLNTIYF
TRBV7-6	.	CASQGEGETQYF
TRBV20-1	.	CSFSGQGDTGELFF
TRBV12-3/TRBV12-4	many	CAVARGRAYEQYF
TRBV7-8	many	CASSLTSGAKNIQYF
TRBV11-3	.	CASSLYSEKLFF
TRBV29-1	.	CSVGWYSGTGSTGELFF
TRBV27	.	CASRSGPNQPQHF
TRBV12-3/TRBV12-4	few	CASSFVGVEQYF
TRBV29-1	.	CSVEESGGRFGEQYF
TRBV4-1	few	CASSQEGVRQFPYEQYF
TRBV7-8	few	CASSGQGREKLFF
TRBV14	few	CASSVQQGYETQYF
TRBV6-1	many	CASSEARAGGRAFF
TRBV29-1	.	CSVEVRAGYTF
TRBV7-6	few	CASSPTQGSQPQHF
TRBV7-9	.	CASSFPGKATYEQYF
TRBV7-8	once	CASSTLAGEGYEQYF
TRBV29-1	.	CSVDRGLTDTQYF
TRBV11-2	few	CASSFLGLAGGLSTDTQYF
TRBV28	.	CASSQLVGAYEQYF
TRBV28	.	CASSRQGTTNYGYTF
TRBV7-9	many	CASSLRVETQYF
TRBV5-5	.	CASSLFPGTGGTGELFF
TRBV7-8	many	CASSLNWGPVAGELFF
TRBV6-1	.	CASSPGSGGVSYNEQFF
TRBV4-1	.	CACSQERGRYTF
TRBV24-1	.	CATSDLPSGLAGEETQYF
TRBV5-6	few	CASSLGLAGGDRYNEQFF
TRBV20-1	.	CSARDRPSGSRRDTGELFF
TRBV27	.	CASRKASTLNEKLFF
TRBV10-3	.	CAISGGQDYNSPLHF
TRBV20-1	.	CSATDRAEGLLQFF
TRBV7-9	few	CASSSWAGDLEAFF
TRBV7-6	.	CASSLPVGQGPPYEQYF
TRBV4-1	few	CASSQERRLASSYEQYF
TRBV4-1	few	CASSQAPPTGDNSPLHF
TRBV7-9	many	CASSGEETQYF
TRBV5-6	.	CASSLENRGFYEQYF
TRBV4-1	few	CASSQESRTRSNYGYTF
TRBV28	few	CASRGQGRPDNEQFF
TRBV27	.	CASSTPGTGGWREKLFF
TRBV12-3/TRBV12-4	many	CASSFGTDGYTF
TRBV7-2	many	CASSLGIIGTGRHSPLHF
TRBV7-9	.	CASSLGNRGSGELFF
TRBV5-6	few	CASSRPDGYTEAFF
TRBV6-8	.	CASRAGAHEQYF